These T cell receptor beta chains were read from a single sample in a study of radiation and T cells in renal cell carcinoma. Clones were sequenced by immunoSEQ multiplex PCR, and TCRdb holds only the in-frame ones, with some missing. The table includes tens of thousands of clones, approximately 81% detected once. This specimen was blood, taken from a patient whose treatment included radiotherapy and nephrectomy. Receptors originate from a man aged 55 to 70 with renal cell carcinoma. CDR3s include the opening cysteine and the closing phenylalanine or tryptophan. The D gene is left open where the match is weak. Size values are once, few and many counts, or a class for expanded clones, and some rows have none.

size: few; D: -; V: TRBV27; J: TRBJ1-1; DNA: TGTGCCAGCACCGAAGTCACCGGCACTGAAGCTTTCTTT; CDR3: CASTEVTGTEAFF
size: -; D: -; V: TRBV7-2; J: TRBJ2-7; DNA: TGTGCCAGCAGCTTTTACTACGAGCAGTACTTC; CDR3: CASSFYYEQYF
size: -; D: -; V: TRBV9; J: TRBJ2-2; DNA: TGTGCCAGCAGCGTAGATCGGGAACTAGCTGACACCGGGGAGCTGTTTTTT; CDR3: CASSVDRELADTGELFF
size: -; D: TRBD1; V: TRBV27; J: TRBJ1-2; DNA: TGTGCCAGCAGACGAACGACAGGGGGCGGTTACTATGGCTACACCTTC; CDR3: CASRRTTGGGYYGYTF
size: -; D: -; V: TRBV6-5; J: TRBJ2-1; DNA: TGTGCCAGCACCCCATCCGACCTAAACAATGAGCAGTTCTTC; CDR3: CASTPSDLNNEQFF
size: -; D: TRBD1; V: TRBV5-1; J: TRBJ2-7; DNA: TGCGCCAGCAGCCCCGGGACAGGGACCTACGAGCAGTACTTC; CDR3: CASSPGTGTYEQYF
size: -; D: TRBD1; V: TRBV7-8; J: TRBJ2-7; DNA: TGTGCCAGCAGCCAGTACTTAGGGTCCGGGACAGGGGGCAACGAGCAGTACTTC; CDR3: CASSQYLGSGTGGNEQYF
size: -; D: -; V: TRBV5-6; J: TRBJ2-6; DNA: TGTGCCAGCAGCTTGTTGGTTTTCACGCTTGGGGCCAACGTCCTGACTTTC; CDR3: CASSLLVFTLGANVLTF
size: -; D: TRBD2; V: TRBV12-5; J: TRBJ2-4; DNA: TGTGCTAGTGGTTTGGTACCGCTCCGACTAGCGGGCCTAGGGGGCGAAAACATTCAGTACTTC; CDR3: CASGLVPLRLAGLGGENIQYF
size: once; D: TRBD2; V: TRBV7-9; J: TRBJ2-7; DNA: TGTGCCAGCAGCTCGGGACTATCTCAGTACTTC; CDR3: CASSSGLSQYF
size: -; D: TRBD2; V: TRBV7-9; J: TRBJ2-1; DNA: TGTGCCAGCAGCTTAGGACTAGCGGTGTACAATGAGCAGTTCTTC; CDR3: CASSLGLAVYNEQFF
size: -; D: -; V: TRBV11-2; J: TRBJ2-7; DNA: TGTGCCAGCAGGGAGGGGGGTTCCTCGGGTGAGCAGTACTTC; CDR3: CASREGGSSGEQYF
size: -; D: -; V: TRBV25-1; J: TRBJ2-1; DNA: TGTGCCAGCAGTCCCCTGGGTGGCACCTACAATGAGCAGTTCTTC; CDR3: CASSPLGGTYNEQFF
size: -; D: -; V: TRBV19; J: TRBJ2-3; DNA: TGTGCCAGTAGTATGAATTTGCGGGCCACTAGCACAGATACGCAGTATTTT; CDR3: CASSMNLRATSTDTQYF
size: medium-sized; D: TRBD2; V: TRBV27; J: TRBJ2-7; DNA: TGTGCCAGCAGTATAGCGGGAGGGCCTTACGAGCAGTACTTC; CDR3: CASSIAGGPYEQYF
size: -; D: -; V: TRBV7-9; J: TRBJ1-1; DNA: TGTGCCAGCAGCTTAGAGGTATGGGGGACCACTGAAGCTTTCTTT; CDR3: CASSLEVWGTTEAFF
size: -; D: -; V: TRBV7-2; J: TRBJ2-7; DNA: TGTGCCAGCAGCTTGACGCCAGGATCCTACGAGCAGTACTTC; CDR3: CASSLTPGSYEQYF
size: -; D: TRBD2; V: TRBV4-3; J: TRBJ2-3; DNA: TGCGCCAGCAGCCTCAACCTAGCGGGAGACGCTAGCACAGATACGCAGTATTTT; CDR3: CASSLNLAGDASTDTQYF
size: -; D: -; V: TRBV19; J: TRBJ2-1; DNA: TGTGCCAGTAATAAGGACTTGCGGGTAAGCTCCTACAATGAGCAGTTCTTC; CDR3: CASNKDLRVSSYNEQFF
size: -; D: TRBD1; V: TRBV11-2; J: TRBJ2-7; DNA: TGTGCCAGCAGCTTAGATCAGGGGGCCGAGCAGTACTTC; CDR3: CASSLDQGAEQYF
size: -; D: -; V: TRBV7-9; J: TRBJ1-4; DNA: TGTGCCAGCAGCCCAGACGTATCCCTAGTAGTGGAAAAACTGTTTTTT; CDR3: CASSPDVSLVVEKLFF
size: -; D: TRBD1; V: TRBV10-2; J: TRBJ1-3; DNA: TGCGCCAGCAGAGACCCGGGACAGGGTGCCTCCACCATATATTTT; CDR3: CASRDPGQGASTIYF
size: -; D: -; V: TRBV7-2; J: TRBJ2-1; DNA: TGTGCCAGCAGCTTAGAGGGGGGTAATGAGCAGTTCTTC; CDR3: CASSLEGGNEQFF
size: -; D: TRBD1; V: TRBV7-9; J: TRBJ2-1; DNA: TGTGCCAGCAGCTTTTTAGGGGGCAGCTCCTACAATGAGCAGTTCTTC; CDR3: CASSFLGGSSYNEQFF
size: many; D: -; V: TRBV5-6; J: TRBJ1-2; DNA: TGTGCCAGCAGCTTGGAACGGAGACACTATGGCTACACCTTC; CDR3: CASSLERRHYGYTF
size: -; D: -; V: TRBV7-6; J: TRBJ1-2; DNA: TGTGCCAGCAGCTTGGGGACGTATACATCTTATGGCTACACCTTC; CDR3: CASSLGTYTSYGYTF
size: -; D: TRBD1; V: TRBV6-1; J: TRBJ1-2; DNA: TGTGCCAGCAGGTACCCGGGAGGACAGGACGGAGGCTACACCTTC; CDR3: CASRYPGGQDGGYTF
size: -; D: -; V: TRBV19; J: TRBJ1-1; DNA: TGTGCCAGTAGTATGATCGAGGGTTTGAACACTGAAGCTTTCTTT; CDR3: CASSMIEGLNTEAFF
size: -; D: -; V: TRBV6-5; J: TRBJ2-5; DNA: TGTGCCAGCAGTTACTCGCAGGGCGGGAAAGAGACCCAGTACTTC; CDR3: CASSYSQGGKETQYF
size: -; D: TRBD1; V: TRBV9; J: TRBJ2-2; DNA: TGTGCCAGCAGCGTTCGCCGGGACAGCGCGAACACCGGGGAGCTGTTTTTT; CDR3: CASSVRRDSANTGELFF
size: -; D: -; V: TRBV5-4; J: TRBJ2-4; DNA: TGTGCCAGCAGCTCCGGCAGGGGGGTAGAAAACATTCAGTACTTC; CDR3: CASSSGRGVENIQYF
size: -; D: TRBD1; V: TRBV19; J: TRBJ1-2; DNA: TGTGCCAGTTCAAGTCCTACAGGGGACGGCTACACCTTC; CDR3: CASSSPTGDGYTF
size: -; D: -; V: TRBV6-5; J: TRBJ1-3; DNA: TGTGCCAGCGACCCTGGAGGAAGGTTGGGAAACACCATATATTTT; CDR3: CASDPGGRLGNTIYF
size: -; D: -; V: TRBV27; J: TRBJ2-7; DNA: TGTGCCAGCAGTTTTTCCAGCGCCCTATACGAGCAGTACTTC; CDR3: CASSFSSALYEQYF
size: -; D: TRBD1; V: TRBV18; J: TRBJ2-2; DNA: TGTGCCAGCTCAGCGGGACAGGGGGCTTCCGGGGAGCTGTTTTTT; CDR3: CASSAGQGASGELFF
size: -; D: -; V: TRBV10-3; J: TRBJ1-5; DNA: TGTGCCATCAGTGAGTCCGCCTATAGCAATCAGCCCCAGCATTTT; CDR3: CAISESAYSNQPQHF
size: few; D: TRBD2; V: TRBV4-3; J: TRBJ2-1; DNA: TGCGCCAGCAGCCAAGTTATGACTAGCGGGCACAATGAGCAGTTCTTC; CDR3: CASSQVMTSGHNEQFF
size: -; D: -; V: TRBV6-6; J: TRBJ2-2; DNA: TGTGCCAGCCTACGGACCGGGGAGCTGTTTTTT; CDR3: CASLRTGELFF
size: -; D: -; V: TRBV11-2; J: TRBJ2-7; DNA: TGTGCCAGCAGCGCCTCGGACCTGACCTCCTACGAGCAGTACTTC; CDR3: CASSASDLTSYEQYF
size: once; D: TRBD2; V: TRBV10-3; J: TRBJ2-5; DNA: TGTGCCATCAGTGAGGATAGCGGGAGGCAGACCCAGTACTTC; CDR3: CAISEDSGRQTQYF
size: -; D: -; V: TRBV5-1; J: TRBJ1-2; DNA: TGCGCCAGCAGACTTGACACTAACTATGGCTACACCTTC; CDR3: CASRLDTNYGYTF
size: -; D: TRBD1; V: TRBV5-1; J: TRBJ2-1; DNA: TGCGCCAGCAGCCCGGGACAGGGGGCTGTCGATGAGCAGTTCTTC; CDR3: CASSPGQGAVDEQFF
size: -; D: -; V: TRBV10-3; J: TRBJ1-1; DNA: TGTGCCATCAGATACACCCGAGGGGCGGAAAACACTGAAGCTTTCTTT; CDR3: CAIRYTRGAENTEAFF
size: many; D: -; V: TRBV7-9; J: TRBJ2-7; DNA: TGTGCCAGCAGCGAGTCCGGGGTCACCTACGAGCAGTACTTC; CDR3: CASSESGVTYEQYF
size: -; D: -; V: TRBV5-1; J: TRBJ2-2; DNA: TGCGCCAGCAGGAGCTCCGGGACACAGAACACCGGGGAGCTGTTTTTT; CDR3: CASRSSGTQNTGELFF
size: -; D: TRBD2; V: TRBV19; J: TRBJ2-1; DNA: TGTGCCAGTAAGGCGCGGGAGGGAATTCGGTACAATGAGCAGTTCTTC; CDR3: CASKAREGIRYNEQFF
size: few; D: -; V: TRBV29-1; J: TRBJ1-1; DNA: TGCAGCGGGGAGGGGATCACTGAAGCTTTCTTT; CDR3: CSGEGITEAFF
size: medium-sized; D: TRBD2; V: TRBV7-9; J: TRBJ2-7; DNA: TGTGCCAGCAGCCCTGAAGGGCTAGCGGGATTCGAGCAGTACTTC; CDR3: CASSPEGLAGFEQYF
size: -; D: TRBD2; V: TRBV10-3; J: TRBJ2-7; DNA: TGTGCCATCAGTCCCTCCGGGACTAGCGGGGGAAAGCAGTACTTC; CDR3: CAISPSGTSGGKQYF
size: few; D: -; V: TRBV6-1; J: TRBJ1-1; DNA: TGTGCCAGTCAAACACAGGGGAACACTGAAGCTTTCTTT; CDR3: CASQTQGNTEAFF
size: -; D: TRBD1; V: TRBV5-1; J: TRBJ2-2; DNA: TGCGCCAGCAGCGAGACAGGGTCCGGGTCCGGGGAGCTGTTTTTT; CDR3: CASSETGSGSGELFF
size: -; D: TRBD2; V: TRBV29-1; J: TRBJ2-3; DNA: TGCAGCGTTTTCCGGGACCGCCTGACGGGAGGCACGCAGTATTTT; CDR3: CSVFRDRLTGGTQYF
size: few; D: -; V: TRBV19; J: TRBJ1-3; DNA: TGTGCCAGTGGGCCGGGACCCTCGGAGCGTGGAAACACCATATATTTT; CDR3: CASGPGPSERGNTIYF
size: -; D: -; V: TRBV9; J: TRBJ2-2; DNA: TGTGCCAGCAGCCCTCAGGTCACCGGGGAGCTGTTTTTT; CDR3: CASSPQVTGELFF